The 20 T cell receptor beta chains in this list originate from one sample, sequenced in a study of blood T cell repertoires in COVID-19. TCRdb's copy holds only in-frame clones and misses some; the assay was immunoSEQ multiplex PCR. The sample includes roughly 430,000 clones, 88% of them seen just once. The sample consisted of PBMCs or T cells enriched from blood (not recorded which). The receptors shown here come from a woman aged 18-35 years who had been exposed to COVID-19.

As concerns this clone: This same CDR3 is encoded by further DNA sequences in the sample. The CDR3 loop is CASSLQGSNQPQHF. The CDR3 DNA follows: TGCGCCAGCAGCCTACAGGGTAGCAATCAGCCCCAGCATTTT. This rearrangement joins TRBV4-1 to TRBJ1-5; weak D call: TRBD1 (6 bases). Germline-derived CDR1 and CDR2 are MGHRA and YSYEKL. Trimming removed 4 bases at V and 0 bases at J, with 7 bases between. The CDR3 loop spans 14 amino acids.

CDR3 region: CASSQGNRVQETQYF. CDR3 coding DNA: TGTGCCAGCAGCCAGGGAAACAGGGTCCAAGAGACCCAGTACTTC. The J gene is TRBJ2-5, the V gene TRBV14; D is possibly TRBD1 (6 bases). The germline gives CDR1 SGHDN, CDR2 FVKESK. V was shortened by 3 bases and J by 1 base, with 12 bases between the two germline ends. The CDR3 runs 15 residues. The full variable domain, with the rest looked up from reference TRBV14 and TRBJ2-5, is EAGVTQFPSHSVIEKGQTVTLRCDPISGHDNLYWYRRVMGKEIKFLLHFVKESKQDESGMPNNRFLAERTGGTYSTLKVQPAELEDSGVYFCASSQGNRVQETQYFGPGTRLLVL.

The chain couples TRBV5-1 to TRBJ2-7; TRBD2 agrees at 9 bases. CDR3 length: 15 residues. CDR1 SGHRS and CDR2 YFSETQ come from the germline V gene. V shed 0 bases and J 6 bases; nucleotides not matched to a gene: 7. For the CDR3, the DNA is TGCGCCAGCAGCTTGGGGACGGGACTAGCAGGCGAGCAGTACTTC. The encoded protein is CASSLGTGLAGEQYF.

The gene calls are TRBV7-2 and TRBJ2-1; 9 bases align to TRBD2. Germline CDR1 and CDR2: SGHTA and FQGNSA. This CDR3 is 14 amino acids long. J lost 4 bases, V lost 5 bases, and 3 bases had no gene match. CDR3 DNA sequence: TGTGCCAGCAGCCAGCGGGGGGAATACAATGAGCAGTTCTTC. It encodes CASSQRGEYNEQFF.

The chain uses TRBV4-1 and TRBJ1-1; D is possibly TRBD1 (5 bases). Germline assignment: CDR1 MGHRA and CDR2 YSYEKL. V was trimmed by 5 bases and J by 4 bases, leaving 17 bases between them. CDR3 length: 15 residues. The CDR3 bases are TGCGCCAGCAGCTCAAGTGTAGGGGTCGGCACTGAAGCTTTCTTT. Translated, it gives CASSSSVGVGTEAFF.

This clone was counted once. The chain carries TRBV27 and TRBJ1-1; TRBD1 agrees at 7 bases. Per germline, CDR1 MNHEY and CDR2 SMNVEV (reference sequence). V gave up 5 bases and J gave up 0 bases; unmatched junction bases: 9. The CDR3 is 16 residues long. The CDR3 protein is CASSPGGGLMNTEAFF. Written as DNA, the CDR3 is TGTGCCAGCAGTCCCGGAGGGGGCTTGATGAACACTGAAGCTTTCTTT.

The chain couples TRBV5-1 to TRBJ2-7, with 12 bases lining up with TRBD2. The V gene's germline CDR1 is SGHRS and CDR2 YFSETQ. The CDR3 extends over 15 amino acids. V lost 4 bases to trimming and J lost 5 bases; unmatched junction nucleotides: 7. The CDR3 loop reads CASSPDLAGGNEQYF. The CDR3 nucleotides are TGCGCCAGCAGCCCCGATCTAGCGGGAGGGAACGAGCAGTACTTC.

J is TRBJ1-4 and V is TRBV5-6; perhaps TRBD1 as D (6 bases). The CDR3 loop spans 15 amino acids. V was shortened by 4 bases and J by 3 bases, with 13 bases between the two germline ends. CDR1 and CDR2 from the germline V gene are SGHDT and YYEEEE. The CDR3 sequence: CASSRRQGSNEKLFF. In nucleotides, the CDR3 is TGTGCCAGCAGCCGGCGGCAGGGGTCTAATGAAAAACTGTTTTTT.

The CDR3 DNA is TGTGCCAGCAGCAACACCGGGACTGGGTACAATGAGCAGTTCTTC. It encodes CASSNTGTGYNEQFF. The rearrangement links TRBV11-2 to TRBJ2-1; TRBD2 is a possible D gene (6 bases). Trimming left V 5 bases short and J 4 bases short, with 15 bases between. Germline V gives CDR1 SGHAT, CDR2 FQNNGV. The CDR3 extends over 15 amino acids.

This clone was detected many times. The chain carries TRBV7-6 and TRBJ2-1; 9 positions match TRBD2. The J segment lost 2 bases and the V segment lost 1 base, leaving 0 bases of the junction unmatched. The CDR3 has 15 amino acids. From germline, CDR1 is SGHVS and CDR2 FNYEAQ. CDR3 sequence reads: CASSLGLAAYNEQFF. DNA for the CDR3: TGTGCCAGCAGCTTAGGACTAGCGGCCTACAATGAGCAGTTCTTC.

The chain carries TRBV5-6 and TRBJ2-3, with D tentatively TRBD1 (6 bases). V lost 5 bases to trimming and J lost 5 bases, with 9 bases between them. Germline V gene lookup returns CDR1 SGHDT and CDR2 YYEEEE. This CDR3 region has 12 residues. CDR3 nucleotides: TGTGCCAGCAGTCAACAGGGAGATACGCAGTATTTT. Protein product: CASSQQGDTQYF.

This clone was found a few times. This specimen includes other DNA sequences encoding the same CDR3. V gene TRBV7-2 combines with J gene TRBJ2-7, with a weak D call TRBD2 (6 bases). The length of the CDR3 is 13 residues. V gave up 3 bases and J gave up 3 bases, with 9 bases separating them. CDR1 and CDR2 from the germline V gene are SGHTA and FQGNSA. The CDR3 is CASSLAGRYEQYF. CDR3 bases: TGTGCCAGCAGCTTGGCGGGGCGCTACGAGCAGTACTTC.

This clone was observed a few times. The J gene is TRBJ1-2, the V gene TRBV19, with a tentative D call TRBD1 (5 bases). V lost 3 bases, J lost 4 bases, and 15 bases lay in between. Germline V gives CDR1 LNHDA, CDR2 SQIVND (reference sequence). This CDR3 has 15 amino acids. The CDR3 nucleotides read TGTGCCAGTAGTATGAGCGGGGCCGGGGGCTATGGCTACACCTTC. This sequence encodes CASSMSGAGGYGYTF.

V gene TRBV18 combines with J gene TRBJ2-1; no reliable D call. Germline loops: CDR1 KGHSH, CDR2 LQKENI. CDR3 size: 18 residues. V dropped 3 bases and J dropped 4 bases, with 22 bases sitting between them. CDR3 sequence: CASSPLVGSPIVYNEQFF. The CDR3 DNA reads TGTGCCAGCTCACCCCTAGTAGGATCCCCAATTGTTTACAATGAGCAGTTCTTC.

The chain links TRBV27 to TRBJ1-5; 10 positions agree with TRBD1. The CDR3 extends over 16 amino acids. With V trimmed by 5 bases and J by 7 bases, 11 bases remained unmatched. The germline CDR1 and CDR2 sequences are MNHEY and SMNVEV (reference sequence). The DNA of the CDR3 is TGTGCCAGCAGTCTGTCCGGGACAGGGGTGCGGCAGCCCCAGCATTTT. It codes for CASSLSGTGVRQPQHF.

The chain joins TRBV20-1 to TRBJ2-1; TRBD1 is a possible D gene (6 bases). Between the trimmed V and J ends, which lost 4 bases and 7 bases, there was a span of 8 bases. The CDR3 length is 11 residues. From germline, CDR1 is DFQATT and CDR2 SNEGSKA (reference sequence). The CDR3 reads CSANGQNEQFF. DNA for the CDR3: TGCAGTGCTAACGGACAGAATGAGCAGTTCTTC.

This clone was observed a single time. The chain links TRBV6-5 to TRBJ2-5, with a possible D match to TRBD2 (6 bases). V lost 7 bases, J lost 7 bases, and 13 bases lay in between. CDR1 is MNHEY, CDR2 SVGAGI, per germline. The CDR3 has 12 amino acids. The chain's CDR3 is CASKFIAATQYF. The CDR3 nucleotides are TGTGCCAGCAAATTCATAGCGGCGACCCAGTACTTC.

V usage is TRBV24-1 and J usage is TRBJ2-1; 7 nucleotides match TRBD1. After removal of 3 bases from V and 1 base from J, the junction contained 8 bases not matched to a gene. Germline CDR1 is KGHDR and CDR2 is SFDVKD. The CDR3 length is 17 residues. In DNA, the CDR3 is TGTGCCACCAGTGATCCACAGGGGAGAGGGTCCTACAATGAGCAGTTCTTC. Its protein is CATSDPQGRGSYNEQFF.

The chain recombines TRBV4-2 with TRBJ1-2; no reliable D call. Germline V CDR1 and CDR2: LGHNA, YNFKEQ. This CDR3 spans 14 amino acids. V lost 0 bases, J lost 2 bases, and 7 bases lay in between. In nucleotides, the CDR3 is TGTGCCAGCAGCCAAGATCCGGTAAACTATGGCTACACCTTC. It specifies CASSQDPVNYGYTF.

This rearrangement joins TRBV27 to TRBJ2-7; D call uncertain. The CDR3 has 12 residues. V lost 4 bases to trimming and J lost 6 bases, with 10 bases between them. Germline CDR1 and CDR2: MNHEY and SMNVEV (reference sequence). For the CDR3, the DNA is TGTGCCAGCAGTTCGACTCCTAGCGAGCAGTACTTC. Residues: CASSSTPSEQYF.